Listed below are T cell receptor beta chains from one sample, sequenced in a study of shared clonotypes between healthy human individuals. Using immunoSEQ multiplex PCR, the repertoire was profiled, and TCRdb retains in-frame clones only, with some absent. This table holds about 2,100,000 clones, more than 85% found once. Sequenced input: naive CD8+ T cells from PBMCs. The receptor source for this set is a man aged 18-30 years in good health. Some clones in this sample may be carry-over from other donors' samples. Both conserved end residues are part of each CDR3. A D gene is named only where the DNA matches it firmly. The size of a clone is reported for some rows only, either as once, few or many, or as a class for expanded clones.

v_gene: TRBV4-1; j_gene: TRBJ2-5; len: 15; abundance: -; d_gene: -; CDR3aa: CASSQDPAFQEAQYF; CDR3nt: TGCGCCAGCAGCCAAGATCCTGCCTTCCAAGAGGCCCAGTACTTC
v_gene: TRBV29-1; j_gene: TRBJ2-2; len: 14; abundance: -; d_gene: -; CDR3aa: CSVVGTANTGELFF; CDR3nt: TGCAGCGTTGTTGGGACTGCGAACACCGGGGAGCTGTTTTTT
v_gene: TRBV4-3; j_gene: TRBJ1-2; len: 16; abundance: -; d_gene: TRBD1; CDR3aa: CASSPSTRDRVDGYTF; CDR3nt: TGCGCCAGCAGCCCCTCGACCCGGGACAGGGTGGATGGCTACACCTTC
v_gene: TRBV5-1; j_gene: TRBJ2-4; len: 18; abundance: -; d_gene: TRBD2; CDR3aa: CASSPSGTPLIAKNIQYF; CDR3nt: TGCGCCAGCAGCCCTAGCGGGACCCCTCTCATAGCCAAAAACATTCAGTACTTC
v_gene: TRBV10-3; j_gene: TRBJ1-2; len: 14; abundance: -; d_gene: -; CDR3aa: CAISETGILYGYTF; CDR3nt: TGTGCCATCAGCGAAACAGGGATCCTCTATGGCTACACCTTC
v_gene: TRBV29-1; j_gene: TRBJ2-1; len: 17; abundance: once; d_gene: TRBD2; CDR3aa: CSAESGLAVSSYNEQFF; CDR3nt: TGCAGCGCCGAGTCGGGACTAGCGGTGAGCTCCTACAATGAGCAGTTCTTC
v_gene: TRBV28; j_gene: TRBJ1-5; len: 17; abundance: -; d_gene: TRBD1; CDR3aa: CASSSYRDRGSNQPQHF; CDR3nt: TGTGCCAGCAGCTCCTACCGGGACAGGGGTAGCAATCAGCCCCAGCATTTT
v_gene: TRBV28; j_gene: TRBJ1-2; len: 19; abundance: -; d_gene: TRBD1; CDR3aa: CASSFPRPLTGYLNYGYTF; CDR3nt: TGTGCCAGCAGTTTTCCCCGCCCTCTGACAGGGTATTTGAACTATGGCTACACCTTC
v_gene: TRBV6-5; j_gene: TRBJ1-1; len: 16; abundance: -; d_gene: -; CDR3aa: CASSYSTRGPDTEAFF; CDR3nt: TGTGCCAGCAGTTACTCGACTCGGGGGCCAGACACTGAAGCTTTCTTT
v_gene: TRBV5-1; j_gene: TRBJ2-2; len: 15; abundance: -; d_gene: TRBD1; CDR3aa: CASSSGQTNTGELFF; CDR3nt: TGCGCCAGCAGCTCGGGACAGACGAACACCGGGGAGCTGTTTTTT
v_gene: TRBV2; j_gene: TRBJ2-3; len: 18; abundance: -; d_gene: TRBD2; CDR3aa: CASSAASGSRGSTDTQYF; CDR3nt: TGTGCCAGCAGTGCGGCTAGCGGGAGTAGGGGGAGCACAGATACGCAGTATTTT
v_gene: TRBV6-5; j_gene: TRBJ2-7; len: 15; abundance: -; d_gene: TRBD1; CDR3aa: CASGPGQGNSYEQYF; CDR3nt: TGTGCCAGCGGACCGGGACAGGGGAACTCCTACGAGCAGTACTTC
v_gene: TRBV7-9; j_gene: TRBJ2-5; len: 14; abundance: -; d_gene: TRBD2; CDR3aa: CASSILAAQETQYF; CDR3nt: TGTGCCAGCAGCATACTAGCGGCTCAAGAGACCCAGTACTTC
v_gene: TRBV28; j_gene: TRBJ1-2; len: 14; abundance: few; d_gene: -; CDR3aa: CASSVRGSIYGYTF; CDR3nt: TGTGCCAGCTCCGTCCGGGGAAGTATCTATGGCTACACCTTC
v_gene: TRBV5-6; j_gene: TRBJ2-3; len: 14; abundance: -; d_gene: -; CDR3aa: CASSLVAVTDTQYF; CDR3nt: TGTGCCAGCAGCTTGGTGGCGGTAACAGATACGCAGTATTTT
v_gene: TRBV28; j_gene: TRBJ2-2; len: 16; abundance: -; d_gene: -; CDR3aa: CASSPTQGLYTGELFF; CDR3nt: TGTGCCAGCAGCCCTACACAGGGTTTGTACACCGGGGAGCTGTTTTTT
v_gene: TRBV11-2; j_gene: TRBJ2-7; len: 17; abundance: -; d_gene: -; CDR3aa: CASSLATLGGNSYEQYF; CDR3nt: TGTGCCAGCAGCTTAGCCACTCTAGGGGGGAACTCCTACGAGCAGTACTTC
v_gene: TRBV16; j_gene: TRBJ1-1; len: 14; abundance: -; d_gene: -; CDR3aa: CASSQPGVYTEAFF; CDR3nt: TGTGCCAGCAGCCAACCGGGGGTGTACACTGAAGCTTTCTTT
v_gene: TRBV18; j_gene: TRBJ2-2; len: 15; abundance: -; d_gene: -; CDR3aa: CASSPVTTSTGELFF; CDR3nt: TGTGCCAGCTCACCAGTGACTACCTCCACCGGGGAGCTGTTTTTT
v_gene: TRBV6-5; j_gene: TRBJ2-7; len: 13; abundance: -; d_gene: TRBD1; CDR3aa: CASRPGGEGEQYF; CDR3nt: TGTGCCAGCAGACCAGGGGGCGAGGGCGAGCAGTACTTC
v_gene: TRBV19; j_gene: TRBJ2-7; len: 14; abundance: -; d_gene: -; CDR3aa: CASSILGATYEQYF; CDR3nt: TGTGCCAGTAGTATATTGGGTGCAACCTACGAGCAGTACTTC
v_gene: TRBV9; j_gene: TRBJ2-1; len: 15; abundance: -; d_gene: TRBD2; CDR3aa: CASSVEIAGDNEQFF; CDR3nt: TGTGCCAGCAGCGTAGAGATAGCGGGAGACAATGAGCAGTTCTTC
v_gene: TRBV30; j_gene: TRBJ1-2; len: 13; abundance: -; d_gene: -; CDR3aa: CAWSVGGYYGYTF; CDR3nt: TGTGCCTGGAGTGTAGGAGGGTACTATGGCTACACCTTC